The 8 T cell receptor beta chains below were found in one sample sequenced in a study of T cells in Graves' hyperthyroidism and ophthalmopathy. Amplification yielded TCR beta CDR3 regions, with RNA transcripts as the source. First-round RT-PCR of the TCR CDR3 relied on the HTBI primer set. TCRdb ran MiXCR on the multiplex PCR reads and lists one entry per CDR3 protein. The sample contains about half a million distinct CDR3 sequences, about 20% of which appear only once. The sample taken for sequencing was blood. The source of these receptors is a man in his forties with Graves' ophthalmopathy.

This sequence joins TRBV10-3 and TRBJ2-7; tentative D call: TRBD1 (5 bases). The V gene's germline CDR1 is ENHRY and CDR2 SYGVKD. Trimming removed 8 bases from V and 5 bases from J, with 19 bases in between. The CDR3 is 14 amino acids. In DNA, the CDR3 is TGTGCCATCCTCGATGGGGCCGGGTCAGACGAGCAGTACTTC. This gives the protein CAILDGAGSDEQYF.

There are a few counts of this clonotype. For the CDR3, the DNA is TGTGCCAGCAGCTTAGTAAGGACTAGCGGCGACCCAGATACGCAGTATTTT. Translation gives CASSLVRTSGDPDTQYF. V usage is TRBV7-9 and J usage is TRBJ2-3, with 10 positions matching TRBD2. Germline V lookup: CDR1 SEHNR, CDR2 FQNEAQ (reference sequence). V gave up 1 base and J gave up 4 bases; unmatched junction bases: 8. There are 17 residues in the CDR3.

The genes are TRBV19 and TRBJ2-1; TRBD2 is a possible D gene (6 bases). The V end lost 6 bases, the J end lost 7 bases, and 16 bases lay between the germline ends. The CDR3 has 14 residues. Per the germline V gene, CDR1 is LNHDA and CDR2 is SQIVND (reference sequence). CDR3 amino acids: CASRIRWEVNEQFF. CDR3 DNA: TGTGCCAGTAGGATCCGCTGGGAGGTGAATGAGCAGTTCTTC.

The sample holds a few counts of this clonotype. The chain combines TRBV7-3 with TRBJ2-3; 9 nucleotides match TRBD1. J gave up 6 bases and V 5 bases, and 15 bases lay outside the gene matches. The CDR3 runs 17 residues. Germline V gene lookup returns CDR1 SGHTA and CDR2 FQGTGA. The CDR3 sequence: CASSPMGDRGAFDTQYF. The CDR3 nucleotides are TGTGCCAGCAGCCCAATGGGAGACAGGGGGGCCTTTGATACGCAGTATTTT.

In the case of this clonotype: Germline is not matched at one junction end, which may reflect a read error. The V gene is TRBV3-1, the J gene TRBJ2-4; TRBD2 matches at 8 bases. The length of the CDR3 is 14 residues. Germline V gene data show CDR1 as LGHDT and CDR2 as YNNKEL (reference sequence). CDR3: CASTQSGGANIQYF. In nucleotides, the CDR3 is TGTGCCAGCACCCAAAGCGGGGGAGCGAACATTCAGTACTTC.

This chain uses TRBV7-2 with TRBJ1-2, with D tentatively TRBD1 (6 bases). The CDR3 contains 13 residues. V lost 5 bases, J lost 8 bases, and 15 bases lay in between. Germline CDR1 SGHTA, CDR2 FQGNSA. The CDR3 DNA reads as TGTGCCAGCAGCCAAAGCGGGACACCAGGCTACACCTTC. Its protein product is CASSQSGTPGYTF.

Concerning this clonotype itself: This clone may be a read error of a much larger clone one base away. The chain links TRBV20-1 to TRBJ1-2, with D hard to call. CDR1 DFQATT and CDR2 SNEGSKA come from the germline V gene (reference sequence). The CDR3 is made up of 14 amino acids. This chain's CDR3 is CSAAGGLFNYGNTF. For the CDR3, the DNA is TGCAGTGCGGCAGGCGGACTGTTTAACTATGGCAACACCTTC.

The chain has TRBV10-1 and TRBJ2-1; no clear D. Germline loops: CDR1 WNHNN, CDR2 SYGVQD (reference sequence). V gave up 2 bases and J gave up 5 bases, with 13 bases separating them. The CDR3 sequence is 15 residues long. CDR3 sequence reads: CASSEILGSNNEQFF. The CDR3, as DNA: TGCGCCAGCAGTGAGATATTGGGCTCAAACAATGAGCAGTTCTTC.